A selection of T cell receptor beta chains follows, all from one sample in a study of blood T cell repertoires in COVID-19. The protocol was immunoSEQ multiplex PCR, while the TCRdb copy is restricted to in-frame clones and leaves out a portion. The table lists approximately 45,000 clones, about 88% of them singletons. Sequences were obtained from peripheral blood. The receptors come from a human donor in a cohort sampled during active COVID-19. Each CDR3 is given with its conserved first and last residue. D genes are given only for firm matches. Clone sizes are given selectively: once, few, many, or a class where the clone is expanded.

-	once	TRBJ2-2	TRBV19	CASTHPMVDTGELFF	TGTGCCAGTACCCATCCGATGGTAGACACCGGGGAGCTGTTTTTT
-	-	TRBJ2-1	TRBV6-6	CASTGGQLLYNEQFF	TGTGCCAGCACCGGGGGACAGCTTCTATACAATGAGCAGTTCTTC
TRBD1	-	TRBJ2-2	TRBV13	CASSPRQGASFGELFF	TGTGCCAGCAGCCCTCGGCAGGGGGCGTCCTTCGGGGAGCTGTTTTTT
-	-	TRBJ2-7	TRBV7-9	CASSGQGSYEQYF	TGTGCCAGCAGCGGGCAGGGGTCCTACGAGCAGTACTTC
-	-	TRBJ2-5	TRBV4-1	CASSQVPGEQETQYF	TGCGCCAGCAGCCAGGTACCAGGGGAGCAAGAGACCCAGTACTTC
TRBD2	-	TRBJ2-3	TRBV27	CASIKGTRGDTDTQYF	TGTGCCAGCATCAAAGGGACTAGAGGGGACACAGATACGCAGTATTTT
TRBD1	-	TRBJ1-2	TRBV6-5	CASSITGGSGYTF	TGTGCCAGCAGTATCACAGGGGGCAGTGGCTACACCTTC
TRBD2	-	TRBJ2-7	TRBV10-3	CAISWDYSYEQYF	TGTGCCATCAGCTGGGACTACTCCTACGAGCAGTACTTC
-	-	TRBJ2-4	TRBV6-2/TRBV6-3	CASSLLAKNIQYF	TGTGCCAGCAGTCTACTAGCCAAAAACATTCAGTACTTC
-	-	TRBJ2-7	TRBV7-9	CASSLAGTSTYEQYF	TGTGCCAGCAGCTTAGCGGGCACTTCTACCTACGAGCAGTACTTC
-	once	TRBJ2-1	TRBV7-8	CASSSTFDSYNEQFF	TGTGCCAGCAGTTCCACCTTCGACAGCTACAATGAGCAGTTCTTC
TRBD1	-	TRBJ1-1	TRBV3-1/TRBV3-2	CASSPGQGGAFF	TGTGCCAGCAGCCCGGGACAGGGCGGAGCTTTCTTT
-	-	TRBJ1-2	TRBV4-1	CASSPLGGDGYTF	TGCGCCAGCAGCCCTCTTGGGGGGGATGGCTACACCTTC
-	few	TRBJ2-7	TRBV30	CAWSGSLAYEQYF	TGTGCCTGGAGTGGTAGTTTGGCCTACGAGCAGTACTTC
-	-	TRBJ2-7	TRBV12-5	CASGRDSSYEQYF	TGTGCTAGTGGCCGAGACAGCTCCTACGAGCAGTACTTC
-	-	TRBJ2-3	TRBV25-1	CASSYGGIGTDTQYF	TGTGCCAGCAGTTACGGAGGGATCGGGACAGATACGCAGTATTTT
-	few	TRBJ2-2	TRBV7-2	CASSLYSPTGELFF	TGTGCCAGCAGCTTATACAGCCCCACCGGGGAGCTGTTTTTT
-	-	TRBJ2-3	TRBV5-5	CASILGGPTDTQYF	TGTGCCAGCATCCTCGGTGGGCCCACAGATACGCAGTATTTT
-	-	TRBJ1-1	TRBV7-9	CASSFFRGYSKGNTEAFF	TGTGCCAGCAGCTTTTTCCGGGGGTACTCCAAGGGGAACACTGAAGCTTTCTTT
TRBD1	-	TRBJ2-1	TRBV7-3	CASSLDRGPYNEQFF	TGTGCCAGCAGCCTTGACAGGGGTCCGTACAATGAGCAGTTCTTC
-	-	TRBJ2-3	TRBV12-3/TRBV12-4	CASSLDTQYF	TGTGCCAGCAGTCTAGATACGCAGTATTTT
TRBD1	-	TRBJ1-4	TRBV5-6	CASSSPTGGVPTNEKLFF	TGTGCCAGCAGCTCGCCGACAGGGGGCGTCCCAACTAATGAAAAACTGTTTTTT
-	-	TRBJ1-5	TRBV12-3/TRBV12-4	CASTRRSNQPQHF	TGTGCCAGCACCAGGCGAAGCAATCAGCCCCAGCATTTT
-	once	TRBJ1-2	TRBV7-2	CASSLPSNYGYTF	TGTGCCAGCAGCTTACCCAGTAACTATGGCTACACCTTC
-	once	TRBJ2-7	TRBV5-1	CASSLTQGTYEQYF	TGCGCCAGCAGCTTGACCCAGGGCACCTACGAGCAGTACTTC
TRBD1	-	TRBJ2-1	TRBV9	CASSVEQGNYNEQFF	TGTGCCAGCAGCGTAGAACAGGGGAACTACAATGAGCAGTTCTTC
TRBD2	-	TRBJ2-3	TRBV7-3	CASSRLAGPRNTQYF	TGTGCCAGCAGCAGACTAGCAGGACCTCGAAATACGCAGTATTTT
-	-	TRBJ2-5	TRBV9	CASSVVGGGETQYF	TGTGCCAGCAGCGTAGTGGGGGGAGGAGAGACCCAGTACTTC